This T cell receptor (beta chain) appears in the sequencing data of a study of T cells in tuberculosis. Trimming shortened V by 2 bases and J by 1 base, and 6 bases separated the two germline ends. CDR1 is SGHNT, CDR2 YYREEE, per germline (reference sequence). The CDR3 has 13 amino acids. Overall study results and limits: Using the GMM-specific repertoire gave approximately 89% accuracy versus approximately 70% with motifs. Shorter CDR3-alpha in active tuberculosis partly drove smaller distances.

Time point of the sample: new active TB diagnosis, blood taken before or within 7 days of starting treatment. Sequencing was performed with immunoSEQ multiplex PCR; in TCRdb, only in-frame clones are kept and a portion is missing. The sample has about 30,000 clones, about 90% seen once. Concerning this clone: The antigen is undetermined.

Material: PBMCs, obtained at tuberculosis diagnosis. The J gene is TRBJ2-5, the V gene TRBV5-4; tentative D call: TRBD2 (5 bases). The receptor's source is an adult with tuberculosis. CDR3 region: CASSLAVQETQYF. CDR3 DNA sequence: TGTGCCAGCAGCTTAGCGGTCCAAGAGACCCAGTACTTC.